Reported below is one T cell receptor (beta chain). Its matching antigen is unknown. TCRB transcripts that were expressed got sequenced, as all of the isolated RNA had been reverse transcribed. Assay used: immunoSEQ multiplex PCR; TCRdb lists only in-frame clones, some missing. The sample includes hundreds of thousands of clones, 10% to 15% of them seen just once. The data were obtained in a study of beta chain features in type 1 diabetes. Study conclusions and caveats: In all four CD4+ subsets, TCRB CDR3 length was significantly, moderately reduced in type 1 diabetes. Highly expressing activated T cells could be over-counted with a cDNA template. A pattern of fewer insertions and more deletions at VDJ junctions was seen in type 1 diabetes patients.

Germline values: CDR1 SEHNR, CDR2 FQNEAQ (reference sequence). V was pared by 1 base and J by 7 bases, with 10 bases between. The CDR3 has 14 residues. The sample was naive CD4+ T cells from blood. The chain has TRBV7-9 and TRBJ1-4; D is unresolved. The source of this sequence is a woman aged 18 to 35 with type 1 diabetes. CDR3 in DNA: TGTGCCAGCAGCTTAGGGGGAGGCGGTGAAAAACTGTTTTTT. Its protein product is CASSLGGGGEKLFF.